The next 7 T cell receptor beta chains were all read from a single sample in a study of blood T cell repertoires in COVID-19 (dated by TCRdb to the early 2020s). The library was generated by the immunoSEQ multiplex PCR assay. Sourced from immuneACCESS, this table was stored by TCRdb with only in-frame sequences that have V and J called. A share of the clones is absent; for the studies checked, an unresolved V gene accounts for under half, and the remainder has no known explanation. The sample table holds roughly 130,000 clones, of which roughly 80% were seen once. Jointly, the top ten make up 9% to 15% of the sample. The sequencing input was peripheral blood. Every receptor here comes from an older woman with acute or convalescent COVID-19.

This chain uses TRBV19 with TRBJ1-1; D unresolved. Germline lookup yields CDR1 LNHDA and CDR2 SQIVND (reference sequence). Trimming pared 7 bases from V and 2 bases from J, leaving 8 bases between. This CDR3 has 12 residues. CDR3 amino acids: CASNQANTEAFF. CDR3 nucleotide sequence: TGTGCCAGTAATCAGGCCAACACTGAAGCTTTCTTT.

This clone was counted a single time. The J gene is TRBJ1-1, the V gene TRBV5-1; a weak D match, TRBD1 (6 bases). The CDR3 spans 17 residues. Germline values: CDR1 SGHRS, CDR2 YFSETQ. The V end was cut by 4 bases, the J end by 0 bases, with 19 bases between. CDR3 amino acids: CASSLPKGDILNTEAFF. DNA of the CDR3: TGCGCCAGCAGCCTACCAAAGGGGGACATTCTGAACACTGAAGCTTTCTTT.

The chain links TRBV7-9 to TRBJ1-2, with D perhaps matching TRBD1 (6 bases). V lost 4 bases to trimming and J lost 2 bases, with 11 bases between them. The CDR3 sequence is 14 residues long. Germline CDR1 SEHNR, CDR2 FQNEAQ (reference sequence). CDR3 in amino acids: CASSSIQGNYGYTF. For the CDR3, the DNA is TGTGCCAGCAGCTCAATACAGGGCAACTATGGCTACACCTTC.

The chain uses TRBV7-9 and TRBJ2-7; D unclear. This CDR3 spans 14 amino acids. Germline V gene sequence: CDR1 SEHNR, CDR2 FQNEAQ (reference sequence). V was shortened by 3 bases and J by 2 bases, with 11 bases between the two germline ends. This CDR3 is CASSFPPNAYEQYF. CDR3 coding DNA: TGTGCCAGCAGCTTCCCCCCTAACGCCTACGAGCAGTACTTC.

This chain connects TRBV3-1 (or the pseudogene TRBV3-2) to TRBJ1-2; tentative D call: TRBD1 (5 bases). V was pared by 3 bases and J by 8 bases, with 19 bases between. The CDR3 is 15 residues long. Per the germline V gene, CDR1 is LGHDT and CDR2 is YNNKEL (reference sequence). CDR3 sequence reads: CASSQLPGGTWGYTF. The DNA for the CDR3 is TGTGCCAGCAGCCAGCTCCCGGGGGGTACGTGGGGCTACACCTTC.

V and J are TRBV5-1 and TRBJ2-5; no clear D. V gave up 0 bases and J gave up 4 bases, with 10 bases separating them. CDR3 length: 14 residues. Germline V gene sequence: CDR1 SGHRS, CDR2 YFSETQ. Here the CDR3 reads CASSLGERRETQYF. In nucleotides, the CDR3 is TGCGCCAGCAGCTTGGGAGAGAGGCGAGAGACCCAGTACTTC.

This chain links TRBV19 with TRBJ1-5; D uncertain. CDR3 length: 14 amino acids. Germline V gene lookup returns CDR1 LNHDA and CDR2 SQIVND (reference sequence). V was cut by 7 bases and J by 0 bases, with 10 bases left in between. The CDR3 region has the DNA TGTGCCAGTACAGAGGCCAATAGCAATCAGCCCCAGCATTTT. Protein sequence: CASTEANSNQPQHF.